This T cell receptor (beta chain) came from a study of blood T cell repertoires in COVID-19. In the authors' methods: Amplification with reference gene primers provided the estimates of nucleated cell counts. TCRdb's table, derived via immunoSEQ multiplex PCR, lists solely in-frame clones and lacks some. The DNA gave D and trimming, while V, J and clone size come from that table. Altogether around 160,000 clones are present, 90% being singletons, with the ten largest covering roughly 19%. This CDR3 region has 15 residues. The germline V gene has CDR1 MNHEY and CDR2 SVGAGI. The ends were cut back, 6 bases at V and 0 bases at J, with 14 bases in the middle.

This TCR derives from a man aged 55 to 70 with active or convalescent COVID-19. Material: peripheral blood. The rearrangement links TRBV6-5 to TRBJ1-2, with D perhaps matching TRBD1 (5 bases). The CDR3 nucleotides read TGTGCCAGCAGCAGTGGTCCGGGGGCTAACTATGGCTACACCTTC. Encoded protein: CASSSGPGANYGYTF.